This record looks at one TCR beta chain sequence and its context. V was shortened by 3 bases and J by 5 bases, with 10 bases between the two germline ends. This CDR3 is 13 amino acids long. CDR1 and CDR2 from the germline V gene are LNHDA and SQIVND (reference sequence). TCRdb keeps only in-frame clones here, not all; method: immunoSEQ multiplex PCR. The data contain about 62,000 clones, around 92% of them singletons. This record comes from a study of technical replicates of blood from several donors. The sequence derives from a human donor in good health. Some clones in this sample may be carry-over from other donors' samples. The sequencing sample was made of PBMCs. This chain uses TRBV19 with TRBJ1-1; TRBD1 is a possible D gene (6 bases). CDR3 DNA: TGTGCCAGTAGTATTAGGCAGGGGACTGAAGCTTTCTTT. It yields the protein CASSIRQGTEAFF.